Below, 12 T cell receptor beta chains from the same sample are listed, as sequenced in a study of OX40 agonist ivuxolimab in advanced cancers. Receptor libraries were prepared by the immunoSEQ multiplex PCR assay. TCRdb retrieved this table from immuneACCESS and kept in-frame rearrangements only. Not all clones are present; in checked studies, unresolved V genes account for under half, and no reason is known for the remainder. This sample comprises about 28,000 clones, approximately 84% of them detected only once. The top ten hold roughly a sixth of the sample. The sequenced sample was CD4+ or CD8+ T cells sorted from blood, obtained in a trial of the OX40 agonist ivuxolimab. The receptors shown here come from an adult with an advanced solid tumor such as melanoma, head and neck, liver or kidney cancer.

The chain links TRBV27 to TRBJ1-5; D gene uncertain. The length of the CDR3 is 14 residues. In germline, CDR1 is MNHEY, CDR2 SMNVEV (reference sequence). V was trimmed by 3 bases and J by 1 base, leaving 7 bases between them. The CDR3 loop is CASSLSTSNQPQHF. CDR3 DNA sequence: TGTGCCAGCAGTTTGTCCACCAGCAATCAGCCCCAGCATTTT.

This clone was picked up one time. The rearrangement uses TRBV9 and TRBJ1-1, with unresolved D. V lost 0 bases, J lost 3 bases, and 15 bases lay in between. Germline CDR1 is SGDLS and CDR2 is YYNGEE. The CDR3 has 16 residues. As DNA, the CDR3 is TGTGCCAGCAGCGTAGGAGTGGGAATTAGGGACACTGAAGCTTTCTTT. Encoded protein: CASSVGVGIRDTEAFF.

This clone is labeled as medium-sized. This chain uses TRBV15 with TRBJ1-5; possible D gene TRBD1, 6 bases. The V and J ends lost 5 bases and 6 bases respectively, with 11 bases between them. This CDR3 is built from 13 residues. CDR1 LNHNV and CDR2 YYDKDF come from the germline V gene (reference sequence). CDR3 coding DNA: TGTGCCACCAGCCAAGGGGGGCGTCAGCCCCAGCATTTT. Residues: CATSQGGRQPQHF.

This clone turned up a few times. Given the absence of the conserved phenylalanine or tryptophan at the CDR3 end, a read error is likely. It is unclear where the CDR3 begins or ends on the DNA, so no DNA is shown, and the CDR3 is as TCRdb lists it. The CDR3 reads CASSPRLGVGP. The chain is built from TRBV13 and TRBJ1-4. The CDR3 is 11 amino acids in total, end residues counted. CDR1 is PRHDT and CDR2 is FYEKMQ in the germline V gene (reference sequence).

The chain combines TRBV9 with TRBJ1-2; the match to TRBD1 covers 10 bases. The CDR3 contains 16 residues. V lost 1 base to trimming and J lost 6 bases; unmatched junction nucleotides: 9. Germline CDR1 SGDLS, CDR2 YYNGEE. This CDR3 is CASSVILGQGIDGYTF. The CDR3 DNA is TGTGCCAGCAGCGTAATTCTGGGACAGGGGATTGATGGCTACACCTTC.

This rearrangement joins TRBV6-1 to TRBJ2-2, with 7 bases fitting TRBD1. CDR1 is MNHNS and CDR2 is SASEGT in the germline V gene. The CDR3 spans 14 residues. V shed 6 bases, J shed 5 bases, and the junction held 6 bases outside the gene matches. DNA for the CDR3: TGTGCCAGCAGCCACGGGACAGAAACCGGGGAGCTGTTTTTT. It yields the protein CASSHGTETGELFF.

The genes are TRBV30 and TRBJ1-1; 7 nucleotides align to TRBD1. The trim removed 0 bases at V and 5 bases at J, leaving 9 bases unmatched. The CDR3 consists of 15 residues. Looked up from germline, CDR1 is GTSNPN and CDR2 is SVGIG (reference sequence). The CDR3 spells CAWSVTGSVRTEAFF. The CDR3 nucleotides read TGTGCCTGGAGTGTGACAGGGAGTGTGAGGACTGAAGCTTTCTTT.

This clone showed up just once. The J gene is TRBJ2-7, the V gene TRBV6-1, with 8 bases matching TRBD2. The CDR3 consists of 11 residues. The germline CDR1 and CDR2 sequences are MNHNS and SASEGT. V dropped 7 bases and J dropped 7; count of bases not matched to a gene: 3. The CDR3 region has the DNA TGTGCCAGCACTAGCGGGCGAGAGCAGTACTTC. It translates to CASTSGREQYF.

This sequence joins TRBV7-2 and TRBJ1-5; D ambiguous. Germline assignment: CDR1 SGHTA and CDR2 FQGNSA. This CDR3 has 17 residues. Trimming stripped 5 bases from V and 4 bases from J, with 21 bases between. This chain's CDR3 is CASSPVGSPIPNQPQHF. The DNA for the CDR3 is TGTGCCAGCAGCCCCGTGGGCAGCCCAATCCCTAATCAGCCCCAGCATTTT.

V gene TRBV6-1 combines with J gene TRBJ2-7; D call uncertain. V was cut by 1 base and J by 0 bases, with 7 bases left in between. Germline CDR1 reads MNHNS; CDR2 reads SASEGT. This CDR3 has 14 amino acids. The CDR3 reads CASSEVYSSYEQYF. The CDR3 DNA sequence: TGTGCCAGCAGTGAAGTGTACAGCTCCTACGAGCAGTACTTC.

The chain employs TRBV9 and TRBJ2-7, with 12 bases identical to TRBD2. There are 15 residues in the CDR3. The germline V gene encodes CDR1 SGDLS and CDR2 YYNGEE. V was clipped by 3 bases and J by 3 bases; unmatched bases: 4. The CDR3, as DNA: TGTGCCAGCAGCGCCGGGACTAGCGGGTACTACGAGCAGTACTTC. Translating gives CASSAGTSGYYEQYF.

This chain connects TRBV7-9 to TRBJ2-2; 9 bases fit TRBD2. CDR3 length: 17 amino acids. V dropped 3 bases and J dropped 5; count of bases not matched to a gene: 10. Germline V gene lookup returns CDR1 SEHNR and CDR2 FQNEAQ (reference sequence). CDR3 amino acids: CASSFSGSRGGTGELFF. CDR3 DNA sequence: TGTGCCAGCAGCTTCTCGGGATCGCGGGGGGGTACCGGGGAGCTGTTTTTT.